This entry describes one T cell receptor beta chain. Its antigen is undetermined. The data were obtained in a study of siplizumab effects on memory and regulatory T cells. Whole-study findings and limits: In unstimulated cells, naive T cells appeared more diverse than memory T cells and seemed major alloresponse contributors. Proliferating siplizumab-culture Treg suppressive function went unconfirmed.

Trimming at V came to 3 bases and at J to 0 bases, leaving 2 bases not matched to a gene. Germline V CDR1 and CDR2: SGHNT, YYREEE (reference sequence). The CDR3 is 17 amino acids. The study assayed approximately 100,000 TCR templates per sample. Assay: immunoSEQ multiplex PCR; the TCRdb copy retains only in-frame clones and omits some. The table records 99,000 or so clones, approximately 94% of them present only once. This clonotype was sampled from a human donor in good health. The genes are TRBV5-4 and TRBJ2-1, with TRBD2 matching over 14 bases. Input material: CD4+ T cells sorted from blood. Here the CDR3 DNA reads TGTGCCAGCAGCTCCGGACTAGCGGGGGGCTCCTACAATGAGCAGTTCTTC. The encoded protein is CASSSGLAGGSYNEQFF.